The table lists the clone carrying this T cell receptor beta chain with many counts. Its antigen remains unidentified. Assembly of TCR beta libraries relied on iRepertoire HTBI primers together with Arm-PCR of CDR3 regions. TCRdb ran MiXCR on the multiplex PCR reads and lists one entry per CDR3 protein. The sample lists 500,000 or so distinct CDR3 sequences, roughly 16% occurring once. Time point reported: newly diagnosed GD, antithyroid drugs for less than 3 months. PBMC-extracted RNA yielded the TCR library. The CDR3 sequence is 19 residues long. CDR1 is LGHDT, CDR2 YNNKEL, per germline (reference sequence). Trimming took 4 bases from V and 3 from J; bases not matched to a gene: 17. The data stem from a study of regulatory T cells in long-lasting Graves disease. Overall study context: Graves' patients with a new diagnosis had received antithyroid drugs under 3 months. Study-level findings and limits: Favored usage of TRBV28, TRBJ1-2 and TRBJ2-5 was recorded in persistent disease.

These data also featured in a second study, about T cells in Graves' hyperthyroidism and ophthalmopathy.

This material consisted of peripheral blood mononuclear cells (PBMCs), taken at new diagnosis, from a patient treated with antithyroid drugs. The sequence was collected from a man in his forties with Graves disease. This sequence joins TRBV3-1 and TRBJ2-7; TRBD2 matches at 11 bases. CDR3 amino acids: CASSLSSSGRRVRIYEQYF. For the CDR3, the DNA is TGTGCCAGCAGCCTCTCCTCTAGCGGGAGGAGGGTAAGAATCTACGAGCAGTACTTC.